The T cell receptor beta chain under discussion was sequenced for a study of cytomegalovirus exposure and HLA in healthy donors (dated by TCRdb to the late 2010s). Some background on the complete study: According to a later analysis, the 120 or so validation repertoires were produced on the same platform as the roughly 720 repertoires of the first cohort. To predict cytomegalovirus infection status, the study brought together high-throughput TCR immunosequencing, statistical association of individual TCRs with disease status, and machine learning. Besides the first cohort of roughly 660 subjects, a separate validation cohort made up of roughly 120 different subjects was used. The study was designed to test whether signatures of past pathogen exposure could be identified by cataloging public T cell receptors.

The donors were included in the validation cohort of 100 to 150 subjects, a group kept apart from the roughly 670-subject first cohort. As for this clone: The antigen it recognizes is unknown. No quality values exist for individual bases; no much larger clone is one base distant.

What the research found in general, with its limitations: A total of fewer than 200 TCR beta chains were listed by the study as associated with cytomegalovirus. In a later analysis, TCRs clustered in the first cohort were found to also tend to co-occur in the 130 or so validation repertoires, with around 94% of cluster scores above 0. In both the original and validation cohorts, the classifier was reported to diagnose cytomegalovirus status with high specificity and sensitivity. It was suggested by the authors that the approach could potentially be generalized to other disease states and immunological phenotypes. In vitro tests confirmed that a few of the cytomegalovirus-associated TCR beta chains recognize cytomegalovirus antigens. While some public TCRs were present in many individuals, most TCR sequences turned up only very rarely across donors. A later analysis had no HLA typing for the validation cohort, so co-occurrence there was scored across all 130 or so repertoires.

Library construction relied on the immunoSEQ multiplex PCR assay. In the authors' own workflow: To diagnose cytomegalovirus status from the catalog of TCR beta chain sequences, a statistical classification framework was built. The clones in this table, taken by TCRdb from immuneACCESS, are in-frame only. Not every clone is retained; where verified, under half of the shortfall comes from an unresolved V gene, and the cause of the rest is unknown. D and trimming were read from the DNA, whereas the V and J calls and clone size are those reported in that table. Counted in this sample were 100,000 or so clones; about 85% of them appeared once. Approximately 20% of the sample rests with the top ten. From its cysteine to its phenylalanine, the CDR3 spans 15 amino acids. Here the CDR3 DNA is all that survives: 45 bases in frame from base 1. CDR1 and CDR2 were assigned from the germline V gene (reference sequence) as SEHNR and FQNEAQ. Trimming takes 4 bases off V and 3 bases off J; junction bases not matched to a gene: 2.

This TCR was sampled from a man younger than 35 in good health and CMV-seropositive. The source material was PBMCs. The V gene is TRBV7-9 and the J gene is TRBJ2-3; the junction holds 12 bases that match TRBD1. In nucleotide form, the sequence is TGTGCCAGCAGCTCGGGACAGGGGGCAACAGATACGCAGTATTTT. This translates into CASSSGQGATDTQYF.